This T cell receptor (beta chain) was captured in a study of shared clonotypes between healthy human individuals. Overall study findings and caveats: Sampling included only blood; tissue repertoires likely differ. Only a few donors were included, so the genetic and exposure-history diversity represented was limited.

V lost 5 bases to trimming and J lost 3 bases, with 17 bases between them. The CDR3 is 16 residues long. The germline CDR1 and CDR2 sequences are SGHRS and YFSETQ. Clones were sequenced by immunoSEQ multiplex PCR, and TCRdb holds only the in-frame ones, with some missing. The sample gives about 380,000 clones, around 96% of which show up once; 0.32% is in the top ten. On this clone: Its cognate antigen is unknown.

The clonotype was recovered from a man aged 25-45 years in good health. The chain combines TRBV5-1 with TRBJ2-2, with a possible D match to TRBD2 (6 bases). The sample taken for sequencing was memory CD8+ T cells sorted from blood. Indicated subset: CD45RO+ cells pooled with CCR7-negative TemRA cells. DNA for the CDR3: TGCGCCAGCAGGTTCGGAGGGGATTGGTACACCGGGGAGCTGTTTTTT. The encoded protein is CASRFGGDWYTGELFF.